The subject of this entry is one TCR beta chain. Its binding antigen is unknown. Base qualities are not at hand, and no much larger clone is one base apart. This entry belongs to a study of blood T cell repertoires in COVID-19 (dated by TCRdb to the early 2020s). With respect to the entire study: The collaborator samples originated in the United States, Italy and Spain and spanned the acute and convalescent phases of COVID-19. The prospective study material was composed of cDNA or gDNA derived from T cells, B-cell-depleted T cells, or PBMCs. Deeply sampled blood TCRbeta repertoires from subjects exposed to, actively infected with, or recovered from COVID-19 were included in the dataset. A freely available public database, intended as a resource for researchers studying the immune response to SARS-CoV-2, is where the repertoires were released. The samples were drawn from two sources: the first 160 participants of the ongoing ImmuneRACE study, and approximately 1,300 subjects contributed by 6 global collaborators. Nearly every sample came with metadata listing a de-identified subject ID, COVID-19 status, age in years and sex. Where available, HLA class I and class II types were taken from metadata supplied by the sample provider and were not determined by assay-based typing.

Relative to germline, V is missing 2 bases and J is missing 6 bases, with 9 bases of the junction outside any gene match. Reading the germline V gene (reference sequence) gives CDR1 LNHDA and CDR2 SQIVND. Spanning cysteine to phenylalanine, the CDR3 consists of 17 amino acids. Only CDR3 DNA is held: 51 bases, read in frame from base 1. Participants in the prospective study were enrolled through a virtual design, were aged roughly 18 to 95 years, and lived in roughly 24 United States geographic areas. In the prospective study, cohorts were assigned on the basis of participant-reported clinical history obtained from a screening survey and a study questionnaire. For ImmuneRACE Cohort 3, a participant was defined as recovered based on two consecutive negative NP/OP PCR tests, clearance by a healthcare professional, or resolution of symptoms. Each participant in the prospective study had whole blood, serum and a nasopharyngeal or oropharyngeal swab collected by mobile phlebotomists. Prospective study participants could optionally give additional blood draws and questionnaires over a roughly two-month period. Blood samples from the prospective study were shipped frozen or at room temperature prior to DNA extraction.

The paper as a whole reports these results and caveats: The quantity of clinical and demographic metadata differed by source and by participant and was supplied without curation.

The immunoSEQ Assay, a bias-controlled multiplex PCR, was used to amplify TCRbeta CDR3 regions from genomic DNA. The study's processing was this. The number of nucleated cells in each sample was estimated from the amplification of reference gene primers within the assay. To quantify the absolute abundance of each unique TCRbeta CDR3 rearrangement, sequence reads were collapsed and filtered. For each sample, productive Simpson clonality was calculated as the square root of Simpson's diversity index over productive rearrangements. Here the immuneACCESS table is served through TCRdb, limited to in-frame sequences with V and J called. Missing clones are a known gap in these copies; in checked studies unresolved V genes cover under half, and the rest lacks a known reason. The V and J calls and the clone size are those of that table, but D and trimming were determined from the DNA. This sample comprises hundreds of thousands of clones, around 91% of them detected only once. The leading ten clones occupy roughly a tenth of the sample.

The sample consisted of PBMCs or T cells enriched from blood (not recorded which). The chain is encoded by TRBV19 joined to TRBJ1-6; 8 bases in the middle match TRBD1. The receptor was isolated from a woman aged 40 to 50 who had recovered from COVID-19. DNA sequence: TGTGCCAGTAGTATATCCCCGGCAGGGGGCTTTAATTCACCCCTCCACTTT. Translation gives CASSISPAGGFNSPLHF.